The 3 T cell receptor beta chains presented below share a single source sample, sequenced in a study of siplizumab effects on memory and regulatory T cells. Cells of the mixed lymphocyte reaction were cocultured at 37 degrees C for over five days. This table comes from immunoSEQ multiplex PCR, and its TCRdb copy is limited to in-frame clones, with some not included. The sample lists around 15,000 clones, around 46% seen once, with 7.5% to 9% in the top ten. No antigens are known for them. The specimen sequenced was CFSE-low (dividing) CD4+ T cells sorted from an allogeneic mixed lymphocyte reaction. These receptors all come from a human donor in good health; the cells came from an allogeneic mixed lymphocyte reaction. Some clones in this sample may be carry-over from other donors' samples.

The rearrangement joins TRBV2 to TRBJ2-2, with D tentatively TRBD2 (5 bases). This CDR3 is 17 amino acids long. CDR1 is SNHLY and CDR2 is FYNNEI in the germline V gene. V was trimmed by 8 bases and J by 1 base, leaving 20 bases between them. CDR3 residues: CASDPFFDGVNTGELFF. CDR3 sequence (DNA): TGTGCCAGCGATCCTTTTTTCGACGGGGTGAACACCGGGGAGCTGTTTTTT.

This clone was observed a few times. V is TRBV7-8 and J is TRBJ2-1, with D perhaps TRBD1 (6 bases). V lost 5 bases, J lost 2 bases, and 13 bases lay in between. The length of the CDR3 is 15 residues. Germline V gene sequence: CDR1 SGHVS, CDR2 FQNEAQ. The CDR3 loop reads CASSTYRVPYNEQFF. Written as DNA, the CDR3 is TGTGCCAGCAGCACGTACAGGGTTCCCTACAATGAGCAGTTCTTC.

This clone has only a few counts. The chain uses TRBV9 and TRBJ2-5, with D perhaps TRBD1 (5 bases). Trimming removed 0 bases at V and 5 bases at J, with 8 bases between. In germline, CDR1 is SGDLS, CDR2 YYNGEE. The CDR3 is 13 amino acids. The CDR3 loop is CASSVAGRETQYF. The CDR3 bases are TGTGCCAGCAGCGTAGCAGGGCGGGAGACCCAGTACTTC.